This TCR beta chain is drawn from a study of OX40 agonist ivuxolimab in advanced cancers. Study-wide background: Earlier anti-PD-1, anti-PD-L1 or anti-CTLA-4 therapy was permitted; 30% to 50% had received some. Partial responses were achieved by three patients: one hepatocellular carcinoma, two cutaneous melanoma. Points from the study as a whole: CD8+ T cells showed, on average, more clonal expansion than CD4+ cells.

Produced via immunoSEQ multiplex PCR; TCRdb's table is partial and in-frame only. The sample carries 80,000 to 95,000 clones, about 88% recorded once. Sampling of blood occurred at baseline, cycle 4 day 1, and cycle 7 day 1. In the case of this clone: The antigen is unknown.

V lost 2 bases to trimming and J lost 1 base; unmatched junction nucleotides: 4. Looked up from germline, CDR1 is WNHNN and CDR2 is SYGVQD (reference sequence). The CDR3 is made up of 16 amino acids. The V and J genes are TRBV10-1 and TRBJ2-3; 9 bases are shared with TRBD2. This TCR was recovered from an adult with an advanced solid tumor such as melanoma, head and neck, liver or kidney cancer. The sample was CD4+ or CD8+ T cells sorted from blood, taken in a trial of the OX40 agonist ivuxolimab. CDR3 DNA sequence: TGCGCCAGCAGTGAGGCCGCTAGCGGGGGCACAGATACGCAGTATTTT. Its translation: CASSEAASGGTDTQYF.